This T cell receptor (beta chain) was profiled in a study of PD-1 blockade in mismatch repair-deficient tumors. Study-wide context: Enrolled about 2013-2017, patients had progressing, pretreated mismatch repair-deficient cancers of 12 to 13 types. Study-wide findings and caveats: Tumor-resident clones, often absent from pretreatment blood, expanded after pembrolizumab and then contracted.

This clone was detected once. What it binds is unknown. Repertoires were generated with immunoSEQ multiplex PCR, while TCRdb's copy carries only in-frame clones and drops some. The sample includes under 85,000 clones, about 72% of them seen just once. The J segment lost 6 bases and the V segment lost 4 bases, leaving 8 bases of the junction unmatched. The CDR3 is 16 amino acids. Germline assignment: CDR1 SGHVS and CDR2 FQNEAQ. All patients were mismatch repair deficient, assessed by either PCR or immunohistochemistry. Three pembrolizumab responders had their TCRs sequenced. The rearrangement links TRBV7-8 to TRBJ2-7; 14 nucleotides match TRBD2. The starting material was peripheral blood, obtained 2 weeks after starting pembrolizumab. The TCR was taken from an adult with mismatch repair-deficient cancer. This chain's CDR3 is CASSSLTSGRGSEQYF. CDR3 nucleotide sequence: TGTGCCAGCAGCTCCCTGACTAGCGGGAGGGGAAGCGAGCAGTACTTC. The full variable domain, with the rest looked up from reference TRBV7-8 and TRBJ2-7, is GAGVSQSPRYKVAKRGQDVALRCDPISGHVSLFWYQQALGQGPEFLTYFQNEAQLDKSGLPSDRFFAERPEGSVSTLKIQRTQQEDSAVYLCASSSLTSGRGSEQYFGPGTRLTVT.